This T cell receptor beta chain came from a study of Ad26.COV2.S vaccination and SARS-CoV-2 variants. Per germline, CDR1 LNHDA and CDR2 SQIVND (reference sequence). V was trimmed by 10 bases and J by 4 bases, leaving 19 bases between them. CDR3 length: 14 residues. Assay: immunoSEQ multiplex PCR; the TCRdb copy retains only in-frame clones and omits some. The data hold about 350,000 clones, with 88% observed a single time. The treatment was: roughly 20 received Ad26.COV2.S at low or high dose, single or two shots; about 5 received placebo; per-sample allocation not given. Following the first vaccine or placebo injection, samples were taken on day 63.

The specimen was peripheral blood, collected in a trial of Ad26.COV2.S vaccine versus placebo. This clonotype originated in a person aged 18-60 years who received the Ad26.COV2.S COVID-19 vaccine or a placebo. V is TRBV19 and J is TRBJ1-1; D not certain. CDR3 loop: CATKVQAAGTEAFF. CDR3 DNA sequence: TGTGCCACTAAGGTTCAGGCCGCGGGCACTGAAGCTTTCTTT.